The 2 T cell receptor beta chains presented below share a single source sample, sequenced in a study of CD8 T cells in ankylosing spondylitis. TCRdb re-derived calls from the 5' RACE reads in MiXCR, one entry per CDR3 protein. The sample has about 170,000 distinct CDR3 sequences; approximately 20% are singletons. The sequenced sample was blood, either unsorted or a sorted T cell fraction (not recorded which). Source of these receptors: a male donor with ankylosing spondylitis or in good health (not recorded which).

Points on this clonotype: A much larger clonotype is one base distant, so this may be a read error. The chain carries TRBV5-1 and TRBJ2-7; TRBD1 matches at 9 bases. The CDR3 is 15 amino acids. V lost 1 base and J lost 6; bases outside the gene matches: 8. Germline V gene lookup returns CDR1 SGHRS and CDR2 YFSETQ. CDR3 bases: TGCGCCAGCAGCTTGACTACAGGGGGCTTCGGCGAGCAGTACTTC. Translating gives CASSLTTGGFGEQYF.

This clonotype was seen more than once but under ten times. The chain employs TRBV20-1 and TRBJ2-5; 7 nucleotides match TRBD2. CDR1 DFQATT and CDR2 SNEGSKA come from the germline V gene (reference sequence). There are 11 residues in the CDR3. Here the CDR3 reads CEVAGQETQYF. In DNA, the CDR3 is TGCGAAGTAGCGGGCCAAGAGACCCAGTACTTC.